This paragraph covers one TCR beta chain sequence. Germline V CDR1 and CDR2: SEHNR, FQNEAQ (reference sequence). The CDR3 length is 15 residues. The V gene end was trimmed by 5 bases and the J gene end by 0 bases; junction bases not matched to a gene: 4. The sample comes from a study of blood T cell repertoires in COVID-19. Study-level information: Sources were T cells, B-cell-depleted T cells, or PBMCs; the material itself was cDNA or gDNA.

Only in-frame clones appear in the TCRdb table, and some are missing; sequencing was by immunoSEQ multiplex PCR. The profile covers under 450,000 clones, with 86% appearing a single time and 7.1% taken by the ten largest. The source is a woman aged 55-70 years with COVID-19, enrolled during active disease. This rearrangement joins TRBV7-9 to TRBJ1-5; 7 bases line up with TRBD1. The specimen sequenced was peripheral blood. CDR3 amino acids: CASSPGQYSNQPQHF. CDR3 bases: TGTGCCAGCAGCCCGGGACAGTATAGCAATCAGCCCCAGCATTTT.